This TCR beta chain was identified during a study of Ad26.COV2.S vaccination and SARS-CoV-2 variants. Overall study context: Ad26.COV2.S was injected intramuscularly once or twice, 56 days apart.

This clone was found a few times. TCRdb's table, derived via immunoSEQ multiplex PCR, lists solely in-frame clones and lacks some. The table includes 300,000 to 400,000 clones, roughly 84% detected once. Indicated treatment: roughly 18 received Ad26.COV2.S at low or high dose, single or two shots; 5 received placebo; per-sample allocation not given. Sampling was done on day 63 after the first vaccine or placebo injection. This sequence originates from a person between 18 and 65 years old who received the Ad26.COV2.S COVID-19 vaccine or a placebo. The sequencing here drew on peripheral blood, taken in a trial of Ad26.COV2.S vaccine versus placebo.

CDR3 coding DNA: TGTGCCAGCAGTGACCCCGGGACAGCTGCCACCGGGGAGCTGTTTTTT. Residues: CASSDPGTAATGELFF. The chain is built from TRBV25-1 and TRBJ2-2; 7 bases align to TRBD1. The CDR3 covers 16 residues. Germline V gives CDR1 MGHDK, CDR2 SYGVNS. The V segment lost 3 bases and the J segment 4 bases; nucleotides outside the gene matches: 8.